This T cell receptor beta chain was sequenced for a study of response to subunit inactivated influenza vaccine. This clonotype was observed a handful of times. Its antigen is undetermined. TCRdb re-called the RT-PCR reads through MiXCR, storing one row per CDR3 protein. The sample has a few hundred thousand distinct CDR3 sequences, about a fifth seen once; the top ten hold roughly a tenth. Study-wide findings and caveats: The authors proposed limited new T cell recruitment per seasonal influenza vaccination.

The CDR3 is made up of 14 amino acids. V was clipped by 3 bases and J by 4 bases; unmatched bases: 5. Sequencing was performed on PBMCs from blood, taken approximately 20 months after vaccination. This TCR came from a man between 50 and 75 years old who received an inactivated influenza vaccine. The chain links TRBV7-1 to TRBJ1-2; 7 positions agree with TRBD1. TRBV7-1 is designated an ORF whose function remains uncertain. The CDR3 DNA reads TGTGCCAGCAGCTCGAACAGGGGTACCTATGGCTACACCTTC. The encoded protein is CASSSNRGTYGYTF.